This TCR beta chain was captured by sequencing in a study of Graves' ophthalmopathy and Graves' hyperthyroidism. The length of the CDR3 is 13 residues. Trimming took off 5 bases at V and 4 bases at J, with 9 bases between the two ends. The germline V gene encodes CDR1 MNHEY and CDR2 SVGEGT. Beta-chain TCR CDR3 regions were amplified from RNA transcripts. The authors performed first-round RT-PCR with HTBI primers and then a second-round multiplex PCR. TCRdb fed the multiplex PCR reads into MiXCR, producing one record per CDR3 protein. The sample consists of hundreds of thousands of distinct CDR3 sequences, over 20% of them appearing once.

This clonotype was sampled from a young woman with stable Graves' hyperthyroidism. The specimen sequenced was peripheral blood. The chain couples TRBV6-2 or TRBV6-3 to TRBJ1-5, with D possibly matching TRBD1 (5 bases). The CDR3 bases are TGTGCCAGCAGTCAGACAGATAATCAGCCCCAGCATTTT. As protein: CASSQTDNQPQHF.